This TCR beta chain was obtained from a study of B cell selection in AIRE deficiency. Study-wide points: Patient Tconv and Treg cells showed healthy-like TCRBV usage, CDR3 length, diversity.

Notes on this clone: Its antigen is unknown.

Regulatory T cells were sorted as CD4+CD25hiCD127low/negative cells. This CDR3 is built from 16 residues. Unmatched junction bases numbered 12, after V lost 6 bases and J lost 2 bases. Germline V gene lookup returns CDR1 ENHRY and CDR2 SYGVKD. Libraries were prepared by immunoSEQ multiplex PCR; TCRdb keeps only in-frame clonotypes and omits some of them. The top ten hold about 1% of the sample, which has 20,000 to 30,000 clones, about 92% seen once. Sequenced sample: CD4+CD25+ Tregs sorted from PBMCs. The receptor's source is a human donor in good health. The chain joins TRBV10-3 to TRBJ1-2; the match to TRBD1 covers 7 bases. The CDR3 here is CAIRADQGEPNYGYTF. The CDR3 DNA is TGTGCCATCAGGGCAGACCAGGGGGAACCGAACTATGGCTACACCTTC.